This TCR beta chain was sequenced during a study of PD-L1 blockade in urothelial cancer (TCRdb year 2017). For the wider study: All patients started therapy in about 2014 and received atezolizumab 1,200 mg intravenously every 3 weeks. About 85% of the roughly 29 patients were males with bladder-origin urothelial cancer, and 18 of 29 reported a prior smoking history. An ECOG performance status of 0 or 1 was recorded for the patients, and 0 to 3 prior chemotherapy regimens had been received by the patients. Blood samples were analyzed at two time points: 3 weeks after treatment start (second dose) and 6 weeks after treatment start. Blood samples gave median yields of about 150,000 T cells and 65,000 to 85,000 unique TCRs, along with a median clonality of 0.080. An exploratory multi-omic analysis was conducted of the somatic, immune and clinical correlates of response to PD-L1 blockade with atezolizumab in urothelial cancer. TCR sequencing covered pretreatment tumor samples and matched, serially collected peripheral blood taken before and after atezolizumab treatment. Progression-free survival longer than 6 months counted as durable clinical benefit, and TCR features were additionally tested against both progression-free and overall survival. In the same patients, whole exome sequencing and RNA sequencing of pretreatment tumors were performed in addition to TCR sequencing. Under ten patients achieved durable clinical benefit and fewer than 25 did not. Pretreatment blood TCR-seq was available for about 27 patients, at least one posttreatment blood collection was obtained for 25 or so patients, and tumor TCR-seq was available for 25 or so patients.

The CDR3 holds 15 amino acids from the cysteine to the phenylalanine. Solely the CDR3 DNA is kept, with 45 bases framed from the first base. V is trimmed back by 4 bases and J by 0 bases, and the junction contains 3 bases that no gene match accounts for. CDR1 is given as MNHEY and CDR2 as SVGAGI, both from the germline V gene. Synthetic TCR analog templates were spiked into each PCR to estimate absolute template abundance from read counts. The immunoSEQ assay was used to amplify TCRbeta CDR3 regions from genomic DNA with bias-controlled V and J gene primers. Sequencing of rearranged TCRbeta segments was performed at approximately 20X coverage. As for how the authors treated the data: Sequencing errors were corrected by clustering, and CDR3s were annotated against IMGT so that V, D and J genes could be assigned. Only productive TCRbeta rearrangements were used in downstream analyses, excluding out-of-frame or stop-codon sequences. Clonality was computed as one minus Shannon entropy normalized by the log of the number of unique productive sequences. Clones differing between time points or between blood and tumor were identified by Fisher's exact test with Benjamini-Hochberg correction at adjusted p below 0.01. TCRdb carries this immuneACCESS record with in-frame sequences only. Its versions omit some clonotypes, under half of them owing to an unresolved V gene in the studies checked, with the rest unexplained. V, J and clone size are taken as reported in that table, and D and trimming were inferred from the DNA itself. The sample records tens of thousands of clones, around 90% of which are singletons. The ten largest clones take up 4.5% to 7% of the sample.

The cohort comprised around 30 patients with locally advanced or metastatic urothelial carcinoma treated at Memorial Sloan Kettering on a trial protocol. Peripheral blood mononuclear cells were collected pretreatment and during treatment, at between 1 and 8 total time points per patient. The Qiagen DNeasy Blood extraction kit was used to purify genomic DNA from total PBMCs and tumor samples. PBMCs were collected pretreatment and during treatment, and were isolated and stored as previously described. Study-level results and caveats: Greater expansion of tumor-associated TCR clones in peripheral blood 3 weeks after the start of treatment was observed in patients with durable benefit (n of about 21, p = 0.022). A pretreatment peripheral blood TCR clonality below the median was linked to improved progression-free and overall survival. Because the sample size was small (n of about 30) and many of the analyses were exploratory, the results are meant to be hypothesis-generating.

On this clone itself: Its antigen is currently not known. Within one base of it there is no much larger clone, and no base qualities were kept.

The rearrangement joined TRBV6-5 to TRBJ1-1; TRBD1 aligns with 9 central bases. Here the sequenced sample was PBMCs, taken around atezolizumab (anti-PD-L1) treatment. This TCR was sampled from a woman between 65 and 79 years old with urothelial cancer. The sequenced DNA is TGTGCCAGCAGTTGGGGACAGGGCATGAACACTGAAGCTTTCTTT. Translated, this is CASSWGQGMNTEAFF.